The 8 T cell receptor beta chains below come from one sample, sequenced in a study of cytomegalovirus exposure and HLA in healthy donors. The PCR ran on 60 Vbeta and 13 Jbeta primers. The data were produced by immunoSEQ multiplex PCR, yet TCRdb's version contains in-frame clones alone and is incomplete. The data hold about 130,000 clones, with approximately 69% observed a single time. The sequencing sample was made of PBMCs. The origin of the receptors is a man aged 40-55 years in good health and CMV-seropositive.

The rearrangement uses TRBV7-9 and TRBJ2-1, with 14 bases aligning to TRBD2. The CDR3 totals 19 residues. The trim removed 1 base at V and 1 base at J, leaving 6 bases unmatched. Germline V lookup: CDR1 SEHNR, CDR2 FQNEAQ (reference sequence). The DNA of the CDR3 is TGTGCCAGCAGCTTAGAGGGACTAGCGGGAGTAGGATCCTACAATGAGCAGTTCTTC. This translates into CASSLEGLAGVGSYNEQFF.

This chain links TRBV11-2 with TRBJ2-2; possibly TRBD1 for D (6 bases). Per germline, CDR1 SGHAT and CDR2 FQNNGV. This CDR3 region has 13 residues. The V end was cut by 1 base, the J end by 6 bases, with 6 bases between. Here the CDR3 reads CASSLGQAGELFF. The CDR3 DNA reads TGTGCCAGCAGCTTAGGACAGGCCGGGGAGCTGTTTTTT.

The chain has TRBV28 and TRBJ2-1, with 12 bases lining up with TRBD2. Trimming cost V 4 bases and J 0 bases; bases outside gene matches: 4. The length of the CDR3 is 17 residues. Per the germline V gene, CDR1 is MDHEN and CDR2 is SYDVKM. CDR3 nucleotide sequence: TGTGCCAGCAGTTCCCCGGGACTAGCGGGCTCCTACAATGAGCAGTTCTTC. Protein product: CASSSPGLAGSYNEQFF.

The chain has TRBV30 and TRBJ2-1, with 14 bases aligning to TRBD2. The CDR3 loop spans 16 amino acids. CDR1 and CDR2 (germline): GTSNPN, SVGIG (reference sequence). V lost 0 bases and J lost 8; bases outside the gene matches: 6. DNA of the CDR3: TGTGCCTGGAGTGTCGGACTAGCGGGAGGCAGCGATGAGCAGTTCTTC. Amino acid sequence: CAWSVGLAGGSDEQFF.

The chain joins TRBV29-1 to TRBJ2-5; TRBD2 matches 15 bases. The DNA matches TRBJ2-7 better at its end, which makes the J call doubtful. Germline V lookup: CDR1 SQVTM, CDR2 ANQGSEA. This CDR3 region has 19 residues. The DNA for the CDR3 is TGCAGCGTGGTCTCCTGGACTAGCGGGAGGGGGACGGTATCCTACGAGCAGTACTTC. Its protein is CSVVSWTSGRGTVSYEQYF.

V usage is TRBV7-8 and J usage is TRBJ2-7; D is perhaps TRBD1 (6 bases). The CDR3 is 17 amino acids. Germline-derived CDR1 and CDR2 are SGHVS and FQNEAQ. V was cut by 0 bases and J by 5 bases, with 20 bases left in between. The CDR3 DNA reads as TGTGCCAGCAGCTTAGCGCGTGTGGGGGCTAAAGGCGACGAGCAGTACTTC. Its translation is CASSLARVGAKGDEQYF.

The V and J genes are TRBV13 and TRBJ2-5; D remains unclear. CDR1 is PRHDT and CDR2 is FYEKMQ in the germline V gene (reference sequence). Trimming cost V 5 bases and J 5 bases, with 12 bases left between them. This CDR3 has 13 residues. The CDR3 nucleotides read TGTGCCAGCAGCATCCAACCCCGGGAGACCCAGTACTTC. Encoded protein: CASSIQPRETQYF.

The CDR3 DNA is TGTGCCTGGAGTGTATTACCGGGACTTGACACAGATACGCAGTATTTT. Its protein product is CAWSVLPGLDTDTQYF. This chain joins TRBV30 and TRBJ2-3; maybe TRBD2 (6 bases). Germline CDR1 GTSNPN, CDR2 SVGIG (reference sequence). CDR3 length equals 16 residues. The germline V and J ends were trimmed by 0 bases and 2 bases, with 15 bases remaining between them.